The 15 T cell receptor beta chains below come from one sample, sequenced in a study of cytomegalovirus exposure and HLA in healthy donors (TCRdb year 2017). The library was generated by the immunoSEQ multiplex PCR assay. For the multiplex PCR, a mixture combining 60 forward primers for TCR Vbeta segments and 13 reverse primers for TCR Jbeta segments was used. TCRdb provides this immuneACCESS table in a form limited to in-frame rearrangements. Some clones are lacking; in checked studies, under half of them reflect an unresolved V gene, and why the rest are absent is not known. The sample table holds 160,000 or so clones, of which roughly 80% were seen once. Together, the top ten hold more than 8% of the sample. Sequenced input: PBMCs. Source of these receptors: a male donor in good health and CMV-seropositive.

The rearrangement uses TRBV7-2 and TRBJ1-1, with 10 bases fitting TRBD1. The CDR3 consists of 15 residues. Germline CDR1 and CDR2: SGHTA and FQGNSA. Losses at the gene ends were 4 bases for V and 4 bases for J; bases not matched to a gene: 6. The CDR3 nucleotides read TGTGCCAGCAGCTCACGAAGGACAGGGGGCACTGAAGCTTTCTTT. Translating it yields CASSSRRTGGTEAFF.

The chain links TRBV5-8 to TRBJ1-1; D gene ambiguous. The germline CDR1 and CDR2 sequences are SGHTS and YDEGEE. The V gene lost 5 bases and the J gene lost 2 bases, with 10 bases spanning the gap. The length of the CDR3 is 13 residues. Written as DNA, the CDR3 is TGTGCCAGCAGTCCAGGACTTAACACTGAAGCTTTCTTT. Protein product: CASSPGLNTEAFF.

The J gene is TRBJ1-6, the V gene TRBV30; 7 bases fit TRBD1. The V gene's germline CDR1 is GTSNPN and CDR2 SVGIG (reference sequence). V lost 5 bases to trimming and J lost 5 bases; unmatched junction nucleotides: 6. This CDR3 has 14 amino acids. The CDR3 here is CAWGGDRDNSPLHF. The CDR3 DNA reads TGTGCCTGGGGAGGAGACAGGGATAATTCACCCCTCCACTTT.

This rearrangement joins TRBV19 to TRBJ2-7; TRBD1 matches 9 bases. The V segment lost 7 bases and the J segment 4 bases; nucleotides outside the gene matches: 5. The CDR3 loop spans 13 amino acids. CDR1 LNHDA and CDR2 SQIVND come from the germline V gene (reference sequence). CDR3 sequence (DNA): TGTGCCAGTACCACGGGACAGGGATACGAGCAGTACTTC. Its translation: CASTTGQGYEQYF.

V gene TRBV7-2 combines with J gene TRBJ2-1; no firm D call. CDR3 length equals 15 residues. Germline-derived CDR1 and CDR2 are SGHTA and FQGNSA. Trimming removed 5 bases from V and 6 bases from J, with 17 bases in between. DNA for the CDR3: TGTGCCAGCAGCCTGACTCCAATTTCGAGCAATGAGCAGTTCTTC. It encodes CASSLTPISSNEQFF.

J is TRBJ1-4 and V is TRBV30; 8 positions match TRBD1. From germline, CDR1 is GTSNPN and CDR2 SVGIG (reference sequence). V shed 3 bases and J 2 bases; nucleotides not matched to a gene: 2. This CDR3 is built from 14 residues. This CDR3 reads CAWRTGGTNEKLFF. The CDR3 DNA sequence: TGTGCCTGGAGAACAGGGGGGACTAATGAAAAACTGTTTTTT.

This clone was detected a few times. The chain has TRBV28 and TRBJ1-1; D is unresolved. Trimming removed 11 bases at V and 3 bases at J, with 13 bases between. The germline V gene encodes CDR1 MDHEN and CDR2 SYDVKM. CDR3 length: 12 amino acids. The CDR3 is CASSGMDTEAFF. The CDR3 DNA follows: TGTGCCTCTTCGGGGATGGACACTGAAGCTTTCTTT.

This clone was detected a few times. The chain carries TRBV5-6 and TRBJ1-1, with unresolved D. Trimming pared 1 base from V and 3 bases from J, leaving 4 bases between. Per the germline V gene, CDR1 is SGHDT and CDR2 is YYEEEE. The CDR3 is 12 residues long. The CDR3 loop reads CASSLYDTEAFF. The CDR3 region has the DNA TGTGCCAGCAGCTTGTATGACACTGAAGCTTTCTTT.

This clone was found once. V and J are TRBV10-3 and TRBJ1-5; 9 bases are shared with TRBD1. V shed 0 bases and J 5 bases; nucleotides not matched to a gene: 8. The CDR3 contains 17 residues. CDR1 ENHRY and CDR2 SYGVKD come from the germline V gene. CDR3 in amino acids: CAISESYSGTGYQPQHF. In nucleotides, the CDR3 is TGTGCCATCAGTGAGTCTTATTCGGGGACAGGGTATCAGCCCCAGCATTTT.

J is TRBJ2-7 and V is TRBV9; 7 bases are shared with TRBD2. Losses at the gene ends were 0 bases for V and 4 bases for J; bases not matched to a gene: 7. The CDR3 runs 15 residues. The germline V gene has CDR1 SGDLS and CDR2 YYNGEE. This chain's CDR3 is CASSVDAGAHYEQYF. CDR3 coding DNA: TGTGCCAGCAGCGTAGACGCGGGAGCACATTACGAGCAGTACTTC.

The chain couples TRBV14 to TRBJ2-2; 7 bases align to TRBD2. This CDR3 contains 19 residues. V dropped 0 bases and J dropped 1; count of bases not matched to a gene: 11. Germline V gene sequence: CDR1 SGHDN, CDR2 FVKESK. The CDR3 region is CASSQDPTKTGGNTGELFF. CDR3 nucleotide sequence: TGTGCCAGCAGCCAAGATCCCACAAAGACGGGGGGGAACACCGGGGAGCTGTTTTTT.

As for this clone: The sample carries other DNA sequences with the same CDR3. This chain connects TRBV9 to TRBJ1-3, with D possibly TRBD1 on 6 matching bases. Trimming left V 0 bases short and J 4 bases short, with 8 bases between. Germline V lookup: CDR1 SGDLS, CDR2 YYNGEE. This CDR3 is built from 14 residues. CDR3 loop: CASSVATGGNTIYF. The DNA for the CDR3 is TGTGCCAGCAGCGTAGCTACAGGGGGAAACACCATATATTTT.

V and J are TRBV2 and TRBJ2-2, with 12 positions matching TRBD2. V lost 7 bases to trimming and J lost 7 bases; unmatched junction nucleotides: 16. CDR1 is SNHLY, CDR2 FYNNEI, per germline. The CDR3 has 18 residues. CDR3 loop: CASTPGLAGPPPNGELFF. CDR3 DNA: TGTGCCAGCACCCCGGGACTAGCGGGCCCCCCACCCAACGGGGAGCTGTTTTTT.

This chain connects TRBV7-2 to TRBJ2-6; TRBD2 is a possible D gene (5 bases). In germline, CDR1 is SGHTA, CDR2 FQGNSA. CDR3 length equals 15 residues. V was trimmed by 5 bases and J by 4 bases, leaving 12 bases between them. Here the CDR3 DNA reads TGTGCCAGCAGCCCCCGGACGGGAGGGGCCAACGTCCTGACTTTC. It codes for CASSPRTGGANVLTF.

This rearrangement joins TRBV28 to TRBJ2-2; TRBD2 matches at 8 bases. CDR1 MDHEN and CDR2 SYDVKM come from the germline V gene. The length of the CDR3 is 14 residues. With 4 bases clipped from V and 6 bases from J, the junction kept 4 bases outside the gene matches. CDR3 sequence: CASSSGGGPGELFF. CDR3 nucleotides: TGTGCCAGCAGTTCCGGGGGGGGGCCCGGGGAGCTGTTTTTT.